This T cell receptor (beta chain) was observed in a study of blood T cell repertoires in COVID-19. Trimming took 3 bases from V and 1 from J, leaving 16 bases between them. This CDR3 comprises 17 residues. Germline V gives CDR1 LNHDA, CDR2 SQIVND (reference sequence). Using immunoSEQ multiplex PCR, the repertoire was profiled, and TCRdb retains in-frame clones only, with some absent. The sample yields a few hundred thousand clones, about 89% seen once. The material sequenced was peripheral blood. The TCR sequence derives from a man aged 40-49 years who had recovered from COVID-19. V gene TRBV19 combines with J gene TRBJ1-3, with D perhaps matching TRBD1 (6 bases). This CDR3 reads CASSIQGLPYSGNTIYF. DNA for the CDR3: TGTGCCAGTAGTATCCAGGGGCTGCCATATTCTGGAAACACCATATATTTT.